This entry lists 11 T cell receptor beta chains sequenced from one sample in a study of T cell responses to AZD1222 COVID-19 vaccine. TCRdb keeps only in-frame clones here, not all; method: immunoSEQ multiplex PCR. The table includes around 100,000 clones, 85% to 90% detected once. This specimen was peripheral blood, taken on day 0 of AZD1222 vaccination. Every receptor here comes from an adult in good health.

The chain has TRBV2 and TRBJ1-5, with unresolved D. V gave up 7 bases and J gave up 1 base, with 5 bases separating them. Germline lookup yields CDR1 SNHLY and CDR2 FYNNEI. The CDR3 is made up of 12 amino acids. In nucleotides, the CDR3 is TGTGCCAGCAAGACAAGCAATCAGCCCCAGCATTTT. It yields the protein CASKTSNQPQHF.

The V gene is TRBV7-2, the J gene TRBJ1-5; D is possibly TRBD1 (5 bases). The CDR3 covers 16 residues. Trimming took off 4 bases at V and 7 bases at J, with 20 bases between the two ends. CDR1 is SGHTA and CDR2 is FQGNSA in the germline V gene. For the CDR3, the DNA is TGTGCCAGCAGCTCATTGCAAAGGGGAAGTGAGCAGCCCCAGCATTTT. Translation: CASSSLQRGSEQPQHF.

This chain connects TRBV21-1 to TRBJ1-5. TRBV21-1 is deemed a pseudogene. The CDR3 consists of 16 residues. In DNA form, the CDR3 reads TGTGCCAGCAGCGGAGGCGGCCGTAATAGCAATCAGCCCCAGCATTTT. Protein: CASSGGGRNSNQPQHF.

The genes are TRBV19 and TRBJ1-1; the D gene is possibly TRBD1 (5 bases). CDR3 length equals 15 residues. The V end lost 0 bases, the J end lost 0 bases, and 8 bases lay between the germline ends. CDR1 is LNHDA, CDR2 SQIVND, per germline (reference sequence). CDR3 loop: CASSIDGTLNTEAFF. The CDR3 DNA is TGTGCCAGTAGTATAGACGGGACCTTGAACACTGAAGCTTTCTTT.

The chain is built from TRBV5-1 and TRBJ1-1, with unresolved D. CDR3 size: 13 residues. Trimming shortened V by 2 bases and J by 3 bases, and 8 bases separated the two germline ends. Germline loops: CDR1 SGHRS, CDR2 YFSETQ. In DNA, the CDR3 is TGCGCCAGCAGCTTTTCACAGTACACTGAAGCTTTCTTT. The encoded protein is CASSFSQYTEAFF.

The V and J genes are TRBV6-5 and TRBJ2-2; D gene unclear. The germline V gene has CDR1 MNHEY and CDR2 SVGAGI. Trimming removed 10 bases from V and 5 bases from J, with 11 bases in between. CDR3 length: 12 amino acids. The CDR3 loop is CANRRETGELFF. As DNA, the CDR3 is TGTGCCAATAGACGCGAAACCGGGGAGCTGTTTTTT.

The rearrangement joins TRBV5-6 to TRBJ1-6; TRBD1 matches 9 bases. Trimming took 0 bases from V and 8 from J; bases not matched to a gene: 3. CDR1 is SGHDT, CDR2 YYEEEE, per germline. The CDR3 is 15 amino acids. The CDR3 DNA reads TGTGCCAGCAGCTTGGGGGACAGGGAATATTCACCCCTCCACTTT. This sequence encodes CASSLGDREYSPLHF.

This sequence joins TRBV4-1 and TRBJ1-2; tentative D call: TRBD1 (5 bases). V lost 0 bases, J lost 7 bases, and 15 bases lay in between. The CDR3 spans 15 residues. Germline V gene data show CDR1 as MGHRA and CDR2 as YSYEKL. The CDR3 loop is CASSQDPGGSGGYTF. The CDR3 DNA sequence: TGCGCCAGCAGCCAAGATCCGGGGGGGTCGGGTGGCTACACCTTC.

V and J are TRBV28 and TRBJ1-3; no definite D call. V lost 4 bases and J lost 4, with 8 bases in between. Germline-derived CDR1 and CDR2 are MDHEN and SYDVKM. CDR3 length: 13 amino acids. As DNA, the CDR3 is TGTGCCAGCAGTTATTGGCAGGGAAACACCATATATTTT. Translated: CASSYWQGNTIYF.

This clone was recorded at least ten times. The chain recombines TRBV10-3 with TRBJ1-2; no definite D call. Trimming removed 4 bases from V and 1 base from J, with 16 bases in between. Germline V gene lookup returns CDR1 ENHRY and CDR2 SYGVKD. This CDR3 comprises 16 residues. CDR3 nucleotide sequence: TGTGCCATCAGTGCCCCCCCCGGTACTATTAACTATGGCTACACCTTC. Residues: CAISAPPGTINYGYTF.

The genes are TRBV5-8 and TRBJ1-1; the D is unclear. The germline CDR1 and CDR2 sequences are SGHTS and YDEGEE. The V and J ends lost 1 base and 4 bases respectively, with 8 bases between them. This CDR3 is 13 amino acids long. The CDR3 spells CASSLTVLTEAFF. The CDR3, as DNA: TGTGCCAGCAGCTTGACAGTTCTCACTGAAGCTTTCTTT.